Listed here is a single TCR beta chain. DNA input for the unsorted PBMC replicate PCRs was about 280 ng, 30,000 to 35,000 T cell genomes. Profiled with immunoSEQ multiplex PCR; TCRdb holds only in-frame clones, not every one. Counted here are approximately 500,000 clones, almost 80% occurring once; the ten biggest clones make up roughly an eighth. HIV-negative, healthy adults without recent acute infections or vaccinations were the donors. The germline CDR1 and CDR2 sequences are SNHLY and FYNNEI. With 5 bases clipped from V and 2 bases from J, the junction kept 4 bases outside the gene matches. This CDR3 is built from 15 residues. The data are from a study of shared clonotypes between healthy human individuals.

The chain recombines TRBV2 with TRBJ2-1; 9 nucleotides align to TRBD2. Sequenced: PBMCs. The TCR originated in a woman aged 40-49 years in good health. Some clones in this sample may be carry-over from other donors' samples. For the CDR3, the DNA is TGTGCCAGCAGTCTTCTAGCGGGGACCTACAATGAGCAGTTCTTC. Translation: CASSLLAGTYNEQFF.